This T cell receptor (beta chain) was documented in a study of early T cells in non-severe SARS-CoV-2 infection. Background on the study: RNA in bulk from unsorted whole blood was sequenced, and chains were unpaired. Study outcomes and limitations: Private and CD4 specificities were missed by VDJdb matching, which favored anti-spike CD8 responses.

This clonotype was found many times. The antigen remains unidentified. Germline values: CDR1 ENHRY, CDR2 SYGVKD. The junction had 5 bases not matched to a gene; V was cut back by 6 bases and J by 2 bases. The CDR3 is 15 amino acids. Individual cDNA molecules received unique molecular identifiers. TCRdb re-called the 5' RACE reads through MiXCR, storing one row per CDR3 protein. Of about 33,000 distinct CDR3 sequences in the sample, roughly 5.4% were seen once. The sequencing sample was made of whole blood. This clonotype was obtained from an adult who was a healthcare worker with PCR-confirmed SARS-CoV-2 infection or an uninfected control (not recorded which). The chain recombines TRBV10-3 with TRBJ2-7; 12 bases agree with TRBD1. The chain's CDR3 is CAIRPGTGGAYEQYF. CDR3 nucleotides: TGTGCCATCAGGCCCGGGACAGGGGGCGCCTACGAGCAGTACTTC.